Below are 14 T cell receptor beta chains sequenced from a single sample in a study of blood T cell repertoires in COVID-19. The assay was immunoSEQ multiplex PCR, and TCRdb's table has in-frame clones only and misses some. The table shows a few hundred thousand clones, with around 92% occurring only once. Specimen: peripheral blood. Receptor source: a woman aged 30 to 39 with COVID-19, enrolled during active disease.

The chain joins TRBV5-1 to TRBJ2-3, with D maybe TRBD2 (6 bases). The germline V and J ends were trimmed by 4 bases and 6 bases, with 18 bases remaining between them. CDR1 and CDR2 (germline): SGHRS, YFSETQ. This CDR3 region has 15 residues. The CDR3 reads CASSPGGGPADTQYF. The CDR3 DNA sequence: TGCGCCAGCAGCCCTGGCGGAGGGCCGGCGGATACGCAGTATTTT.

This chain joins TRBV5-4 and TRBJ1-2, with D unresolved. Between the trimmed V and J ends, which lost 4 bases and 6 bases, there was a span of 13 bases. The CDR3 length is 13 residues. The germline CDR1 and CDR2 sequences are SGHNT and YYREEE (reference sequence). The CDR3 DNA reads TGTGCCAGCAGCCCCGAATGGGAGAATGGCTACACCTTC. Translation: CASSPEWENGYTF. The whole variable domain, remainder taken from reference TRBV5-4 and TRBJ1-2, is ETGVTQSPTHLIKTRGQQVTLRCSSQSGHNTVSWYQQALGQGPQFIFQYYREEENGRGNFPPRFSGLQFPNYSSELNVNALELDDSALYLCASSPEWENGYTFGSGTRLTVV.

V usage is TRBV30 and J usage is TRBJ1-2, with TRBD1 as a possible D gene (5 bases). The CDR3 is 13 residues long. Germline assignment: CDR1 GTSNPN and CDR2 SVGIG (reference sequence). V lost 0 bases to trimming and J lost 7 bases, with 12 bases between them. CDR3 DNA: TGTGCCTGGAGTGTACAGGCAGTGGCTGGCTACACCTTC. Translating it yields CAWSVQAVAGYTF. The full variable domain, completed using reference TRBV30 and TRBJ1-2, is SQTIHQWPATLVQPVGSPLSLECTVEGTSNPNLYWYRQAAGRGLQLLFYSVGIGQISSEVPQNLSASRPQDRQFILSSKKLLLSDSGFYLCAWSVQAVAGYTFGSGTRLTVV.

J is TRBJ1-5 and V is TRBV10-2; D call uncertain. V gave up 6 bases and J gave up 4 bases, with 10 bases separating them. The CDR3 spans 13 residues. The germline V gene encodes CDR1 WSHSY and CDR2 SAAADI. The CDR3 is CASRATENQPQHF. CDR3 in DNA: TGCGCCAGCAGAGCCACAGAGAATCAGCCCCAGCATTTT.

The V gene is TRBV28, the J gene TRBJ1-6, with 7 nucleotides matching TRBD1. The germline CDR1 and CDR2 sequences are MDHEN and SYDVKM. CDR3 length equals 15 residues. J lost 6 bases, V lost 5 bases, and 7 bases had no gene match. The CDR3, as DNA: TGTGCCAGCAGTCGGTCCAGGGGGGCTAATTCACCCCTCCACTTT. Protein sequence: CASSRSRGANSPLHF.

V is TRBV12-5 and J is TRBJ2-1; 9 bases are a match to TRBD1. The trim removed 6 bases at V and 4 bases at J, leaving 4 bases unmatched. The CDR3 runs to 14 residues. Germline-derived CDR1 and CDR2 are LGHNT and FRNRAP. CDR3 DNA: TGTGCTAGTGGGAAACAGGGGGCTTACAATGAGCAGTTCTTC. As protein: CASGKQGAYNEQFF.

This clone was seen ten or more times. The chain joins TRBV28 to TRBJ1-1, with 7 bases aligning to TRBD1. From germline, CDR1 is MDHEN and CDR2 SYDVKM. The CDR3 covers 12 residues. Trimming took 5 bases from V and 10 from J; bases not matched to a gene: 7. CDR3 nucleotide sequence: TGTGCCAGCAGTCTTATGGACAGGTTAGCTTTCTTT. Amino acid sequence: CASSLMDRLAFF.

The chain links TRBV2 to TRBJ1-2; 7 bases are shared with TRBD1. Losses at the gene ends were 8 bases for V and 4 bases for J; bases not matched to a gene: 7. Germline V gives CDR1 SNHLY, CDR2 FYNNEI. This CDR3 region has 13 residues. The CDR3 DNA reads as TGTGCCAGCCAACAGGGGACGCTCTATGGCTACACCTTC. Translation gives CASQQGTLYGYTF.

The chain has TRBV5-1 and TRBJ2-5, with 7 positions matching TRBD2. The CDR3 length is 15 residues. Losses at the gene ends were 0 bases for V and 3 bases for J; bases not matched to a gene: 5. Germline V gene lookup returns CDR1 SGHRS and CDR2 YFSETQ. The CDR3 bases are TGCGCCAGCAGCTTGGCCTGGGCGGGGGAAGAGACCCAGTACTTC. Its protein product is CASSLAWAGEETQYF.

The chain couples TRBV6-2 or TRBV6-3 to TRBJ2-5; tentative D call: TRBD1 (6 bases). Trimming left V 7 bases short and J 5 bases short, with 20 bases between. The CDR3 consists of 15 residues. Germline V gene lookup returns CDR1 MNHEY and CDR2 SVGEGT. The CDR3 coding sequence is TGTGCCAGCATCCCCCTCCCAGGGGCGGCGGAGACCCAGTACTTC. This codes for CASIPLPGAAETQYF.

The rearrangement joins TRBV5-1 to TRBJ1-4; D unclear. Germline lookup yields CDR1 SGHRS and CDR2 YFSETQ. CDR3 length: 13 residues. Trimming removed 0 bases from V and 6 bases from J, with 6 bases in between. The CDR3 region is CASSLESDEKLFF. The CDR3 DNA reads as TGCGCCAGCAGCTTGGAGTCGGATGAAAAACTGTTTTTT.

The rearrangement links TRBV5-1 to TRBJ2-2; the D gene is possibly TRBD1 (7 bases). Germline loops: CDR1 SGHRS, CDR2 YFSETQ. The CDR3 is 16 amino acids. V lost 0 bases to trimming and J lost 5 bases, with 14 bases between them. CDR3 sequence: CASSLVEGAWTGELFF. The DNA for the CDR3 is TGCGCCAGCAGCTTGGTGGAGGGGGCCTGGACCGGGGAGCTGTTTTTT.

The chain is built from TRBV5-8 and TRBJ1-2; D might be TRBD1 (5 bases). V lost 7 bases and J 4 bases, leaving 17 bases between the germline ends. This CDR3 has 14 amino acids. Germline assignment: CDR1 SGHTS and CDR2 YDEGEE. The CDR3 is CASRSGGGAYGYTF. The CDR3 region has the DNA TGTGCCAGCCGATCGGGAGGAGGGGCCTATGGCTACACCTTC.

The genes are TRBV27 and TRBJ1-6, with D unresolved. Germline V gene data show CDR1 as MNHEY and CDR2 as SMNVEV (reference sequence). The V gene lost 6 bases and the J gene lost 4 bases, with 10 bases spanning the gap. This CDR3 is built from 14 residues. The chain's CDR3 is CASRSPWYNSPLHF. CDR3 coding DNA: TGTGCCAGCAGAAGCCCCTGGTATAATTCACCCCTCCACTTT.